The entry that follows covers one TCR beta chain sequence. What it binds is unknown. This record comes from a study of PD-L1 blockade in urothelial cancer. The overall study: Males with urothelial cancer arising in the bladder constituted about nine tenths of the roughly 30 patients. A median of roughly 150,000 T cells was found in the blood samples.

The CDR3 extends over 13 amino acids. CDR1 MGHRA and CDR2 YSYEKL come from the germline V gene. The V gene lost 2 bases and the J gene lost 8 bases, with 10 bases spanning the gap. Findings and caveats of the study: A below-median TCR clonality in blood before treatment predicted better survival. More expansion of tumor-associated blood clones, seen at 3 weeks, marked durable-benefit patients.

The data were produced by immunoSEQ multiplex PCR, yet TCRdb's version contains in-frame clones alone and is incomplete. The sample yields roughly 25,000 clones, approximately 88% seen once. The starting material was PBMCs, obtained around atezolizumab (anti-PD-L1) treatment. The chain combines TRBV4-1 with TRBJ2-1; TRBD2 is a possible D gene (5 bases). The TCR was taken from a man in his 70s with urothelial cancer. CDR3 DNA: TGCGCCAGCAGCCAACAGCTGGAGGATGAGCAGTTCTTC. It translates to CASSQQLEDEQFF.